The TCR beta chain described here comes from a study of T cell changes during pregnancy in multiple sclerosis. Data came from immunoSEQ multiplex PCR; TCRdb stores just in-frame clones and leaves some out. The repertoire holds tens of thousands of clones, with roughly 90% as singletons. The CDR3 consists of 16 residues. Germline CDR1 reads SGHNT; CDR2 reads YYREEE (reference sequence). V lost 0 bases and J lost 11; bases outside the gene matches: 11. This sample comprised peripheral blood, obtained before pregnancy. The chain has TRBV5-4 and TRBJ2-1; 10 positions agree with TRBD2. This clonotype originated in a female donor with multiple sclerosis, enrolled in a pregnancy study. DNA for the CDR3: TGTGCCAGCAGCTTGGACAGAAGCGGGGGGGCCGGGAAGCAGTTCTTC. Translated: CASSLDRSGGAGKQFF.